The present T cell receptor beta chain was sequenced within a study of shared clonotypes between healthy human individuals. The overall study: Researchers assigned three CD4 naive, three CD4 memory, two CD8 naive and one CD8 memory plate to each donor.

The sorted-subset replicate PCRs were given roughly 190 ng DNA, which is 31,000 or so T cell genomes. The method was immunoSEQ multiplex PCR; TCRdb's version includes in-frame clones alone and lacks a portion of them. Found here are about 2.2 million clones, approximately 94% of them singletons; the top ten hold around 1.7%. Notes on the study in general: Clonotype sharing among donors was expected to depend on sequencing depth.

Cells designated naive CD8 were CD45RO-negative and were positively selected for CCR7, with terminally differentiated effector memory CD45RA+ cells excluded. Concerning this clone itself: Its specificity is unknown.

This CDR3 comprises 22 residues. Trimming removed 1 base at V and 1 base at J, with 27 bases between. Per the germline V gene, CDR1 is SGDLS and CDR2 is YYNGEE. This receptor was obtained from a man aged 18 to 29 in good health. Some clones in this sample may be carry-over from other donors' samples. The sequencing sample was made of naive CD8+ T cells from PBMCs. The chain combines TRBV9 with TRBJ2-6, with D perhaps being TRBD1 or TRBD2 (5 bases each). The chain's CDR3 is CASSVTTPGTEGPSSGANVLTF. The CDR3 DNA is TGTGCCAGCAGCGTAACCACCCCCGGGACCGAAGGACCCTCATCTGGGGCCAACGTCCTGACTTTC.